These T cell receptor beta chains were read from a single sample in a study of blood T cell repertoires in COVID-19. Method: immunoSEQ multiplex PCR; TCRdb's copy keeps in-frame clones and lacks some. The data show a few hundred thousand clones, 70% to 90% seen once. The specimen sequenced was peripheral blood. The receptors originated from a woman between 18 and 29 years old who had recovered from COVID-19. The CDR3 runs from the conserved cysteine through the conserved F or W. The D gene is left open where the match is weak. Clone size, where shown, is once, few, many, or a class for clones that have expanded.

v_call	clone_size	j_call	d_call	cdr3_nt	cdr3_aa
TRBV15	NA	TRBJ2-7	TRBD2	TGTGCCACCAGCACCCGGAGGGGAGGGGCCTACGAGCAGTACTTC	CATSTRRGGAYEQYF
TRBV19	NA	TRBJ2-7	TRBD2	TGTGCCAGTAGTATGATGGGGGGGGAGCAGTACTTC	CASSMMGGEQYF
TRBV10-3	NA	TRBJ1-3	TRBD1	TGTGCCATCAGCCCCCAACAGGGGAGGTCTGGAAACACCATATATTTT	CAISPQQGRSGNTIYF
TRBV25-1	NA	TRBJ2-1	NA	TGTGCCAGCACTCGGGCGGGATTCGTCGATGAGCAGTTCTTC	CASTRAGFVDEQFF
TRBV15	NA	TRBJ2-7	TRBD1	TGTGCCACCAGCAGAGGACAGGGGGCGTCAATACCAAGCTACGAGCAGTACTTC	CATSRGQGASIPSYEQYF
TRBV6-2/TRBV6-3	NA	TRBJ2-3	NA	TGTGCCAGCAGTTTCGGAGATACGCAGTATTTT	CASSFGDTQYF
TRBV7-9	NA	TRBJ2-5	NA	TGTGCCAGCAGATCAACCGGGAAGACAGAGACCCAGTACTTC	CASRSTGKTETQYF
TRBV19	NA	TRBJ2-2	TRBD2	TGTGCCAGTAACCTAGCGGGAGGGAGTTCCCCCGGGGAGCTGTTTTTT	CASNLAGGSSPGELFF
TRBV2	NA	TRBJ2-3	NA	TGTGCCAGCCTTCGGGGGAGACGAAGCACAGATACGCAGTATTTT	CASLRGRRSTDTQYF
TRBV7-3	NA	TRBJ2-5	TRBD1	TGTGCCAGCAGCCGGACAGGGCAAGAGACCCAGTACTTC	CASSRTGQETQYF
TRBV19	few	TRBJ1-1	NA	TGTGCCAGTAAGGGGAACGTCTTCACTGAAGCTTTCTTT	CASKGNVFTEAFF
TRBV5-6	NA	TRBJ1-1	NA	TGTGCCAGCAGCTTAACGGTGAACACTGAAGCTTTCTTT	CASSLTVNTEAFF
TRBV6-5	NA	TRBJ2-1	NA	TGTGCCAGCGGGATGGAGGCCAATGAGCAGTTCTTC	CASGMEANEQFF
TRBV6-5	NA	TRBJ1-1	TRBD1	TGTGCCAGCAGAGTGACAGGGGCAGAAGCTTTCTTT	CASRVTGAEAFF
TRBV6-2/TRBV6-3	once	TRBJ1-4	NA	TGTGCCAGCAGTTACGGCGGCGCGGTTGAAAAACTGTTTTTT	CASSYGGAVEKLFF
TRBV5-8	NA	TRBJ1-5	TRBD1	TGTGCCAGCAGCAAGCCGGGACAGGGGAGTCATAGCAATCAGCCCCAGCATTTT	CASSKPGQGSHSNQPQHF
TRBV20-1	once	TRBJ2-7	NA	TGCAGTGCTAGTGCGAAGCGGGTCTCCTACGAGCAGTACTTC	CSASAKRVSYEQYF
TRBV7-8	NA	TRBJ1-4	NA	TGTGCCAGCAGCTTAGAATCTGTGGGGTTTCGTCCCGCCAGGGGTGAAAAACTGTTTTTT	CASSLESVGFRPARGEKLFF
TRBV7-2	NA	TRBJ2-7	NA	TGTGCCAGCAGCCTTCGGGACATTTGGTCCTACGAGCAGTACTTC	CASSLRDIWSYEQYF
TRBV2	NA	TRBJ2-2	TRBD2	TGTGCCAGCAGTGAAGGGCCTAGCGGGCCTCTGAACACCGGGGAGCTGTTTTTT	CASSEGPSGPLNTGELFF
TRBV13	NA	TRBJ1-5	TRBD1	TGTGCCAGCAGCTTAGGGGCAGGGGGTAGCAATCAGCCCCAGCATTTT	CASSLGAGGSNQPQHF
TRBV20-1	NA	TRBJ2-7	TRBD1	TGCAGTGCTAGGACAGGGGTCGAGCAGTACTTC	CSARTGVEQYF
TRBV23-1	NA	TRBJ1-4	TRBD1	TGCGCCAGCAGTCAATTGTCTGACAGGGGGCACGAAAAACTGTTTTTT	CASSQLSDRGHEKLFF
TRBV6-6	NA	TRBJ2-6	TRBD1	TGTGCCAGTCAGGGGGCAGGGGCCAACGTCCTGACTTTC	CASQGAGANVLTF
TRBV7-2	many	TRBJ2-7	NA	TGTGCCAGCAGCTTGACACTGTCAGTGGACTACGAGCAGTACTTC	CASSLTLSVDYEQYF
TRBV6-5	NA	TRBJ1-2	TRBD1	TGTGCCAGCAGTTACGCGGGGACAGGGCTTTACGGCTACACCTTC	CASSYAGTGLYGYTF
TRBV11-2	NA	TRBJ1-3	NA	TGTGCCAGCAGCTTACGGGGGGCCTCCTTCTACTCTGGAAACACCATATATTTT	CASSLRGASFYSGNTIYF
TRBV3-1/TRBV3-2	NA	TRBJ2-7	TRBD2	TGTGCCAGCAGCCCACAATTGACTAGCGGGAGTTCCTACGAGCAGTACTTC	CASSPQLTSGSSYEQYF
TRBV9	NA	TRBJ2-1	NA	TGTGCCAGCAGCCCCCCCCGACGACAGACCAATGAGCAGTTCTTC	CASSPPRRQTNEQFF
TRBV6-2/TRBV6-3	NA	TRBJ2-7	NA	TGTGCCAGCAGTTACCTCCTGGACAATTACGAGCAGTACTTC	CASSYLLDNYEQYF
TRBV2	NA	TRBJ1-1	NA	TGTGCCAGCAGGGTAGACAGTGGGACTGAAGCTTTCTTT	CASRVDSGTEAFF
TRBV11-1	NA	TRBJ2-7	TRBD2	TGTGCCAGCAGATTAGGACTAGCGGGCATATACGAGCAGTACTTC	CASRLGLAGIYEQYF
TRBV27	NA	TRBJ1-5	NA	TGTGCCAGCAGTTTACATAATTCACCAGGGAATAGCAATCAGCCCCAGCATTTT	CASSLHNSPGNSNQPQHF
TRBV30	few	TRBJ2-7	NA	TGTGCCTGGAGTGTACGCAGGCAGTCCTACGAGCAGTACTTC	CAWSVRRQSYEQYF
TRBV4-3	NA	TRBJ2-2	NA	TGCGCCAGTAGCCAAGATATTCAGGGAGCGGGCTACTCGAACACCGGGGAGCTGTTTTTT	CASSQDIQGAGYSNTGELFF
TRBV5-5	NA	TRBJ1-1	NA	TGTGCCAGCAGCTTCCTCGGGGGTGGGGGCACTGAAGCTTTCTTT	CASSFLGGGGTEAFF
TRBV29-1	few	TRBJ2-5	NA	TGCAGCGCTTCTGCTAGTGGGGAGACCCAGTACTTC	CSASASGETQYF
TRBV14	NA	TRBJ1-6	NA	TGTGCCAGCAGCTTGCAGATGAATTCACCCCTCCACTTT	CASSLQMNSPLHF
TRBV4-3	NA	TRBJ1-2	NA	TGCGCCAGCAGCCAAGCCCGACACCACCCTGGCTACACCTTC	CASSQARHHPGYTF
TRBV6-2/TRBV6-3	once	TRBJ1-1	NA	TGTGCCAGCAGTGGCCAGACAGAGAACACTGAAGCTTTCTTT	CASSGQTENTEAFF
TRBV19	NA	TRBJ2-1	NA	TGTGCCAGTAGTAATGGGAGGTTCTCCTACAATGAGCAGTTCTTC	CASSNGRFSYNEQFF
TRBV27	NA	TRBJ1-6	TRBD1	TGTGCCAGCAGATCCCGGGACAGGGTTAATTCACCCCTCCACTTT	CASRSRDRVNSPLHF
TRBV6-4	NA	TRBJ2-2	TRBD1	TGTGCCAGCAGTGCCGGGACAGCGAACACCGGGGAGCCGTTTTTT	CASSAGTANTGEPFF
TRBV7-6	NA	TRBJ2-1	TRBD2	TGTGCCAGCAGCCGAGGCGGGAGTTCCTACAATGAGCAGTTCTTC	CASSRGGSSYNEQFF